Sequencing of this TCR beta chain was carried out in a study of blood T cell repertoires in COVID-19. Per the study methods: Scientists estimated how many nucleated cells there were by amplifying reference gene primers. Sequencing used immunoSEQ multiplex PCR; TCRdb keeps in-frame clones, though not all of them. V, J and clone size are those of that table, while D and trimming were read from the DNA. The profile shows 200,000 to 250,000 clones, around 90% of them singletons. Grouping used clinical history reported by participants in a survey and questionnaire. Germline CDR1 reads MDHEN; CDR2 reads SYDVKM. This CDR3 is built from 16 residues. Trimming cost V 3 bases and J 0 bases, with 12 bases left between them.

The sequence derives from a woman aged 45-65 years with acute COVID-19. Input material: PBMCs or T cells enriched from blood (not recorded which). The J gene is TRBJ2-1, the V gene TRBV28; weak D call: TRBD1 (6 bases). The CDR3 region is CASSLSRGSSYNEQFF. The CDR3 nucleotides are TGTGCCAGCAGTTTGTCCAGGGGCTCCTCCTACAATGAGCAGTTCTTC. Full variable domain (outside the CDR3, taken from reference TRBV28 and TRBJ2-1): DVKVTQSSRYLVKRTGEKVFLECVQDMDHENMFWYRQDPGLGLRLIYFSYDVKMKEKGDIPEGYSVSREKKERFSLILESASTNQTSMYLCASSLSRGSSYNEQFFGPGTRLTVL.